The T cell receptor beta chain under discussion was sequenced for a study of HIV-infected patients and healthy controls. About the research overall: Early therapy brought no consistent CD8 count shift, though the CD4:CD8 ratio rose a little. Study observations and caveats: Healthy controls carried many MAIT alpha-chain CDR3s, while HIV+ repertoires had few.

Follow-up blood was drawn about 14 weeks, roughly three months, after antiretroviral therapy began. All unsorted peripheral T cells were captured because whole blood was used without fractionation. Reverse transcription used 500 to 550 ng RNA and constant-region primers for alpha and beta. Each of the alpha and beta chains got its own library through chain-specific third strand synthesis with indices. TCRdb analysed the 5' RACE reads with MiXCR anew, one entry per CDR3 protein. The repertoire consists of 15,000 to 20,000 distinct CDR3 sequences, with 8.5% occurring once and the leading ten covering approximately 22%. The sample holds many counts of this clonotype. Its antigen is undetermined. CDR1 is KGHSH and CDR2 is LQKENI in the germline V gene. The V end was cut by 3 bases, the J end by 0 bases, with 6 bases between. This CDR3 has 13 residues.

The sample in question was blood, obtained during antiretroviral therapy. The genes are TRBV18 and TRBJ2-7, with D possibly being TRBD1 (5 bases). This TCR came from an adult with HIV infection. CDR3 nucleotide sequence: TGTGCCAGCTCACCGACAGCCTCCTACGAGCAGTACTTC. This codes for CASSPTASYEQYF.